This T cell receptor beta chain was observed in a study of T cells after yellow fever vaccination. Overall study: Preparation used SMART-Seq v4 Ultra Low Input for the low-cell-number fractions.

The CDR3 contains 12 residues. Trimming took 1 base from V and 2 from J, leaving 3 bases between them. Germline V gene sequence: CDR1 LGHDT, CDR2 YNNKEL (reference sequence). This clonotype was counted a few times. The antigen is unknown. Universal primer sites and UMIs were introduced during 5'RACE template-switching synthesis of TCR cDNA. TCRdb ran MiXCR on the 5' RACE reads and lists one entry per CDR3 protein. The repertoire has some 120,000 distinct CDR3 sequences, about 15% of them found once; the top ten carry about 42%. Findings and caveats of the study: Post-booster repertoires again held most primary-vaccination clones (approximately 96% CD4, around 90% CD8).

J is TRBJ2-7 and V is TRBV3-1, with D unresolved. Sequences were derived from CD8+ T cells sorted from PBMCs, sampled 5 days after the yellow fever booster vaccination. The sequence came from a man younger than 35 who received the YFV17D yellow fever vaccine. For the CDR3, the DNA is TGTGCCAGCAGCCAAGCTGCCTACGAGCAGTACTTC. Translated: CASSQAAYEQYF.